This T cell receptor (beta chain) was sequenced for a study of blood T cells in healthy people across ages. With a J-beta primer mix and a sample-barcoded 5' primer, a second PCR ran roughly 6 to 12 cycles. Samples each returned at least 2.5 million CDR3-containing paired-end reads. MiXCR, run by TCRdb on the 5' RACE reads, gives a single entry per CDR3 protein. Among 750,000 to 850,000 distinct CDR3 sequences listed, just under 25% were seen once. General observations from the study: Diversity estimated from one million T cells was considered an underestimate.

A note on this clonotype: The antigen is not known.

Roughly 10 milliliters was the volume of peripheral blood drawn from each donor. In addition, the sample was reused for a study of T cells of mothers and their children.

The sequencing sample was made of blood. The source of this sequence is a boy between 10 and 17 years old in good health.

The CDR3 sequence is CASQESGANVLTF. The CDR3 DNA is TGTGCCAGCCAGGAATCTGGGGCCAACGTCCTGACTTTC. The chain carries TRBV3-1 and TRBJ2-6; D is ambiguous. Germline CDR1 and CDR2: LGHDT and YNNKEL (reference sequence). The CDR3 runs 13 residues. Trimming stripped 8 bases from V and 1 base from J, with 6 bases between.